This T cell receptor beta chain originates from a study of type 1 regulatory T cells. Background on the study: T-allo10 is an in vitro-generated, Tr1-enriched CD4 T cell product specific for alloantigen.

The CDR3 is made up of 14 amino acids. CDR1 is ENHRY, CDR2 SYGVKD, per germline. V lost 0 bases, J lost 8 bases, and 4 bases stayed unmatched. Study-wide points: Compared with non-type 1 regulatory T cells, type 1 regulatory T cells showed a more restricted TCR repertoire.

Only a few counts were recorded for this clonotype. Its antigen is not identified. TCRdb reprocessed the reads with MiXCR, giving one entry per CDR3 protein. The sample includes tens of thousands of distinct CDR3 sequences, less than 25% of them seen just once. The genes are TRBV10-3 and TRBJ1-5; the match to TRBD1 covers 7 bases. The sequenced sample was cultured type 1 regulatory T (Tr1) cells, either the whole culture or a sorted fraction (not recorded which). The sequence derives from a human donor in good health. CDR3 region: CAISESGGSEPQHF. The CDR3 nucleotides read TGTGCCATCAGTGAGTCAGGGGGCTCGGAGCCCCAGCATTTT.